One sample yielded the 27 T cell receptor beta chains listed below, sequenced in a study of blood T cell repertoires in COVID-19. TCRdb keeps only in-frame clones here, not all; method: immunoSEQ multiplex PCR. The data hold approximately 300,000 clones, with roughly 85% observed a single time. The sequencing sample was made of PBMCs or T cells enriched from blood (not recorded which). Every receptor here comes from a woman aged 25 to 45 who had been exposed to COVID-19.

This sequence joins TRBV5-1 and TRBJ2-1; a possible D gene is TRBD2 (6 bases). Germline-derived CDR1 and CDR2 are SGHRS and YFSETQ. The CDR3 runs 16 residues. Between the trimmed V and J ends, which lost 0 bases and 7 bases, there was a span of 17 bases. The CDR3 bases are TGCGCCAGCAGCTTGGCGGAGGGACGACTATCAAATGAGCAGTTCTTC. Translation gives CASSLAEGRLSNEQFF.

The chain couples TRBV27 to TRBJ2-2; possibly TRBD2 for D (5 bases). The germline CDR1 and CDR2 sequences are MNHEY and SMNVEV (reference sequence). The CDR3 is 18 amino acids. The germline V and J ends were trimmed by 3 bases and 2 bases, with 19 bases remaining between them. The CDR3 coding sequence is TGTGCCAGCAGTTTCCGGCCGAGAGCTAGCAGTAACACCGGGGAGCTGTTTTTT. Amino acid sequence: CASSFRPRASSNTGELFF.

The gene calls are TRBV6-2 or TRBV6-3 and TRBJ2-6, with 9 bases that match TRBD2. There are 17 residues in the CDR3. CDR1 MNHEY and CDR2 SVGEGT come from the germline V gene. V shed 2 bases and J 2 bases; nucleotides not matched to a gene: 4. In nucleotides, the CDR3 is TGTGCCAGCAGTTACGCTAGCGGGGATCCTGGGGCCAACGTCCTGACTTTC. Protein sequence: CASSYASGDPGANVLTF.

This chain joins TRBV27 and TRBJ2-7; a weak D match, TRBD2 (5 bases). The CDR3 totals 14 residues. Trimming pared 4 bases from V and 3 bases from J, leaving 13 bases between. From germline, CDR1 is MNHEY and CDR2 SMNVEV (reference sequence). CDR3 sequence (DNA): TGTGCCAGCAGTTCGGTCGGGGAGAACTACGAGCAGTACTTC. Residues: CASSSVGENYEQYF.

This clone showed up just a few times. The CDR3: CASSPQETGELFF. In nucleotides, the CDR3 is TGTGCCAGCTCACCACAGGAGACCGGGGAGCTGTTTTTT. J is TRBJ2-2 and V is TRBV18; the D is unclear. CDR1 and CDR2 (germline): KGHSH, LQKENI. The CDR3 spans 13 residues. V was pared by 1 base and J by 5 bases, with 5 bases between.

For this clone: Other nucleotide sequences from this sample produce the same CDR3. The V call is TRBV30, the J call TRBJ2-7; TRBD1 matches at 9 bases. The CDR3 extends over 14 amino acids. Per the germline V gene, CDR1 is GTSNPN and CDR2 is SVGIG (reference sequence). J gave up 1 base and V 2 bases, and 3 bases lay outside the gene matches. The CDR3 sequence is CAWSTGTGSYEQYF. CDR3 in DNA: TGTGCCTGGAGTACCGGGACAGGGTCCTACGAGCAGTACTTC.

The chain joins TRBV27 to TRBJ1-5; D unresolved. CDR3 size: 19 residues. The germline V gene encodes CDR1 MNHEY and CDR2 SMNVEV (reference sequence). V was trimmed by 2 bases and J by 0 bases, leaving 20 bases between them. The CDR3 is CASSLRGPTDLYSNQPQHF. CDR3 coding DNA: TGTGCCAGCAGTTTACGAGGCCCCACGGATCTATATAGCAATCAGCCCCAGCATTTT.

The CDR3 here is CSVTSGSYEQYF. The CDR3 nucleotides read TGCAGCGTGACTAGCGGCTCCTACGAGCAGTACTTC. The chain is built from TRBV29-1 and TRBJ2-7; 9 nucleotides line up with TRBD2. The germline V gene encodes CDR1 SQVTM and CDR2 ANQGSEA. The V gene end was trimmed by 6 bases and the J gene end by 0 bases; junction bases not matched to a gene: 0. This CDR3 has 12 residues.

The rearrangement links TRBV7-2 to TRBJ1-1; D remains ambiguous. CDR1 is SGHTA and CDR2 is FQGNSA in the germline V gene. The CDR3 has 14 amino acids. V lost 0 bases to trimming and J lost 4 bases, with 9 bases between them. CDR3 in DNA: TGTGCCAGCAGCTTAGCCCCGGGTGGCACTGAAGCTTTCTTT. Translation: CASSLAPGGTEAFF.

V usage is TRBV5-1 and J usage is TRBJ1-2, with D maybe TRBD1 (5 bases). V was pared by 5 bases and J by 4 bases, with 15 bases between. CDR3 length: 14 residues. CDR1 is SGHRS and CDR2 is YFSETQ in the germline V gene. CDR3 coding DNA: TGCGCCAGCAGGTCGGGGAGGGGAAGCTATGGCTACACCTTC. This translates into CASRSGRGSYGYTF.

The rearrangement joins TRBV27 to TRBJ2-7, with TRBD1 matching over 7 bases. V was pared by 5 bases and J by 0 bases, with 4 bases of the junction left unmatched. The CDR3 sequence is 14 residues long. CDR1 is MNHEY, CDR2 SMNVEV, per germline (reference sequence). CDR3 in DNA: TGTGCCAGCAGTCTGACAGGGTTCTCCTACGAGCAGTACTTC. Translating it yields CASSLTGFSYEQYF.

This chain links TRBV7-9 with TRBJ2-7; 7 nucleotides align to TRBD2. The germline V gene has CDR1 SEHNR and CDR2 FQNEAQ (reference sequence). The CDR3 sequence is 13 residues long. Germline trimming cut 5 bases from V and 0 bases from J; bases unmatched to any gene: 1. This CDR3 is CASSPSGSYEQYF. The CDR3 bases are TGTGCCAGCAGCCCTAGCGGCTCCTACGAGCAGTACTTC.

This chain joins TRBV19 and TRBJ1-2, with D unresolved. The length of the CDR3 is 14 residues. Trimming cost V 2 bases and J 2 bases, with 9 bases left between them. Germline loops: CDR1 LNHDA, CDR2 SQIVND (reference sequence). CDR3 nucleotide sequence: TGTGCCAGTAGTATAAGGCGGCAGAACTATGGCTACACCTTC. Protein sequence: CASSIRRQNYGYTF. Based on the CDR3 plus reference TRBV19 and TRBJ1-2, the full variable domain is DGGITQSPKYLFRKEGQNVTLSCEQNLNHDAMYWYRQDPGQGLRLIYYSQIVNDFQKGDIAEGYSVSREKKESFPLTVTSAQKNPTAFYLCASSIRRQNYGYTFGSGTRLTVV.

The chain couples TRBV6-5 to TRBJ1-3; no reliable D call. This CDR3 comprises 12 residues. Germline V gene lookup returns CDR1 MNHEY and CDR2 SVGAGI. V lost 9 bases and J 0 bases, leaving 6 bases between the germline ends. This chain's CDR3 is CASGPSGNTIYF. The DNA for the CDR3 is TGTGCCAGTGGGCCCTCTGGAAACACCATATATTTT.

This clone has only one observation. The rearrangement joins TRBV5-1 to TRBJ1-4; TRBD1 matches at 8 bases. Germline V gives CDR1 SGHRS, CDR2 YFSETQ. The CDR3 contains 14 residues. V shed 4 bases, J shed 7 bases, and the junction held 6 bases outside the gene matches. In nucleotides, the CDR3 is TGCGCCAGCAGCATTGGACAGGGTAGTGAAAAACTGTTTTTT. Amino acids: CASSIGQGSEKLFF.

The gene calls are TRBV28 and TRBJ1-5, with a tentative D call TRBD1 (5 bases). The germline gives CDR1 MDHEN, CDR2 SYDVKM. CDR3 length: 14 residues. The V end lost 6 bases, the J end lost 7 bases, and 16 bases lay between the germline ends. The CDR3 DNA reads as TGTGCCAGCAGCCATACACAGGATTTACAGCCCCAGCATTTT. Translated: CASSHTQDLQPQHF.

The chain uses TRBV7-3 and TRBJ1-2; TRBD1 matches at 9 bases. Germline CDR1 SGHTA, CDR2 FQGTGA. The CDR3 is made up of 14 amino acids. Germline trimming cut 5 bases from V and 2 bases from J; bases unmatched to any gene: 3. CDR3 loop: CASSPDRGNYGYTF. CDR3 in DNA: TGTGCCAGCAGCCCGGACAGGGGAAACTATGGCTACACCTTC.

This chain connects TRBV7-2 to TRBJ1-3; TRBD1 matches at 8 bases. CDR1 is SGHTA, CDR2 FQGNSA, per germline. The length of the CDR3 is 17 residues. The V and J ends lost 5 bases and 2 bases, in that order; junction bases with no gene match: 11. In DNA, the CDR3 is TGTGCCAGCAGCGGCCCCGACAGGGGAAGGACTGGAAACACCATATATTTT. Residues: CASSGPDRGRTGNTIYF.

The chain recombines TRBV19 with TRBJ2-7; perhaps TRBD2 as D (6 bases). The CDR3 is made up of 15 amino acids. Trimming removed 7 bases from V and 5 bases from J, with 21 bases in between. Germline V gene lookup returns CDR1 LNHDA and CDR2 SQIVND (reference sequence). The CDR3: CASTAAGLGLHEQYF. CDR3 sequence (DNA): TGTGCCAGTACCGCCGCGGGGTTGGGCCTCCACGAGCAGTACTTC.

On this clone: The same CDR3 arises from other DNA sequences in this sample as well. The chain has TRBV30 and TRBJ1-3; D gene uncertain. Germline-derived CDR1 and CDR2 are GTSNPN and SVGIG (reference sequence). The CDR3 is made up of 13 amino acids. The V end was cut by 1 base, the J end by 0 bases, with 4 bases between. The CDR3 loop reads CAWSANSGNTIYF. The CDR3 DNA sequence: TGTGCCTGGAGTGCCAACTCTGGAAACACCATATATTTT.

The chain couples TRBV27 to TRBJ1-5; 7 bases fit TRBD1. Trimming cost V 4 bases and J 2 bases; bases outside gene matches: 8. From germline, CDR1 is MNHEY and CDR2 SMNVEV (reference sequence). This CDR3 spans 16 amino acids. The CDR3 loop reads CASSYLTGLGNQPQHF. The CDR3 nucleotides read TGTGCCAGCAGTTACCTGACAGGGTTGGGCAATCAGCCCCAGCATTTT.

The chain couples TRBV21-1 to TRBJ1-2; no DNA check was done on the table's D call, TRBD1. TRBV21-1 is given as a pseudogene. This CDR3 comprises 17 residues. The CDR3 DNA follows: TGTGCCAGCAGCAAAGAGGGTCGGGCAGGGCAGAACTATGGCTACACCTTC. This translates into CASSKEGRAGQNYGYTF.

The rearrangement uses TRBV12-3 or TRBV12-4 and TRBJ2-3, with D possibly TRBD2 on 5 matching bases. The CDR3 has 12 residues. Trimming removed 6 bases at V and 11 bases at J, with 15 bases between. This CDR3 is CASSASGVWQYF. The CDR3 DNA reads as TGTGCCAGCAGCGCATCCGGGGTCTGGCAGTATTTT.

The V and J genes are TRBV7-2 and TRBJ2-5; TRBD2 matches 9 bases. This CDR3 contains 15 residues. Trimming took 1 base from V and 9 from J; bases not matched to a gene: 9. The germline V gene encodes CDR1 SGHTA and CDR2 FQGNSA. CDR3 bases: TGTGCCAGCAGCTTAGTCCAAGGGACTAGCTCGCCCCAGTACTTC. Its translation is CASSLVQGTSSPQYF.

V and J are TRBV30 and TRBJ2-1, with D tentatively TRBD2 (5 bases). Germline V gene sequence: CDR1 GTSNPN, CDR2 SVGIG (reference sequence). The V end was cut by 5 bases, the J end by 2 bases, with 10 bases between. The CDR3 covers 13 residues. DNA of the CDR3: TGTGCCTGGGCAGAACTAGCCTACAATGAGCAGTTCTTC. Translating it yields CAWAELAYNEQFF.

V gene TRBV7-9 combines with J gene TRBJ2-3, with D perhaps TRBD2 (5 bases). This CDR3 comprises 14 residues. V lost 2 bases, J lost 6 bases, and 12 bases lay in between. The germline V gene encodes CDR1 SEHNR and CDR2 FQNEAQ (reference sequence). The CDR3 loop reads CASSLLKGEDTQYF. The CDR3 DNA reads TGTGCCAGCAGCTTATTAAAGGGAGAGGATACGCAGTATTTT.

The gene calls are TRBV27 and TRBJ2-1; 7 nucleotides agree with TRBD2. The length of the CDR3 is 13 residues. CDR1 is MNHEY and CDR2 is SMNVEV in the germline V gene (reference sequence). Trimming removed 8 bases from V and 9 bases from J; junction bases left unmatched: 10. The CDR3 loop reads CASSPWGGSEQFF. Here the CDR3 DNA reads TGTGCCAGCTCCCCATGGGGAGGGAGTGAGCAGTTCTTC.